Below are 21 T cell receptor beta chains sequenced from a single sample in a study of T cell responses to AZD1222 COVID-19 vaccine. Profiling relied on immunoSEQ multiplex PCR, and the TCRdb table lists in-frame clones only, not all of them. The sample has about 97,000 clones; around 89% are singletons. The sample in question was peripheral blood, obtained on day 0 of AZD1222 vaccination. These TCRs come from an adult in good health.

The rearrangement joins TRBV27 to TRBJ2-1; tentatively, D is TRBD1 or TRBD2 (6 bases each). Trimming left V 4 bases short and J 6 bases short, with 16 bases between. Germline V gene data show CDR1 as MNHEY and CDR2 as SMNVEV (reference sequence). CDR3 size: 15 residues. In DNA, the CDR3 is TGTGCCAGCAGTTCGTGGCGGGACACCTCCAATGAGCAGTTCTTC. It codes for CASSSWRDTSNEQFF.

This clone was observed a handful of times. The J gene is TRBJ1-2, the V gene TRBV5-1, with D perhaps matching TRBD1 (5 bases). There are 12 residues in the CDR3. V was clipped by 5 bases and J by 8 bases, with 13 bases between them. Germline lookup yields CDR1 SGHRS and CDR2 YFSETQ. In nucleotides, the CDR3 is TGCGCCAGCAGACAGGATGCGGGCGGCTACACCTTC. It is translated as CASRQDAGGYTF.

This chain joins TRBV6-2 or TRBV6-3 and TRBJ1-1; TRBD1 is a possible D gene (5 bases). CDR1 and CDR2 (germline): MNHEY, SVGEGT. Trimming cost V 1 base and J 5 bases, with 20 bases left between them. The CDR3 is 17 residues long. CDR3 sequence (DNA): TGTGCCAGCAGTTACTTCCACTCGGGCAGGGCGGTGACTGAAGCTTTCTTT. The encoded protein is CASSYFHSGRAVTEAFF.

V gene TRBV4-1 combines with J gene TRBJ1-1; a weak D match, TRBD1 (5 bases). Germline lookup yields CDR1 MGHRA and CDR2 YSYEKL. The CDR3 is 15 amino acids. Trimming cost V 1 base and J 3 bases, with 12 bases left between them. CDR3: CASSQGAGADTEAFF. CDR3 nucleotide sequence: TGCGCCAGCAGCCAAGGGGCCGGGGCGGACACTGAAGCTTTCTTT.

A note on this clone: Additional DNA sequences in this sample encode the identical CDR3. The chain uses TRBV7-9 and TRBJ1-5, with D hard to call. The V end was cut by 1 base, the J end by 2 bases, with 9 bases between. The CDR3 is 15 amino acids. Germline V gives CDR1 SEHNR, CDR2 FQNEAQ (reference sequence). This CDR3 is CASSLGGPGNQPQHF. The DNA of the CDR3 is TGTGCCAGCAGCTTAGGAGGGCCGGGCAATCAGCCCCAGCATTTT.

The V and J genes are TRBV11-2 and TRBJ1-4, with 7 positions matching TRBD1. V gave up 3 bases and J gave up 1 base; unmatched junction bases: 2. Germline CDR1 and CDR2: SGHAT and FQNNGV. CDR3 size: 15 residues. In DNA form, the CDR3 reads TGTGCCAGCAGCTTCCAGGGGGTAACTAATGAAAAACTGTTTTTT. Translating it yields CASSFQGVTNEKLFF.

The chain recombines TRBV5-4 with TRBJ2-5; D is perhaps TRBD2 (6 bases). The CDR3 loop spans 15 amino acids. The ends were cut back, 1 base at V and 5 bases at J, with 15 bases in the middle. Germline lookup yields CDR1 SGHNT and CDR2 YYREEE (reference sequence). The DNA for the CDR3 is TGTGCCAGCAGCTTGCCGGGAGAGCGTAGGGAGACCCAGTACTTC. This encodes CASSLPGERRETQYF.

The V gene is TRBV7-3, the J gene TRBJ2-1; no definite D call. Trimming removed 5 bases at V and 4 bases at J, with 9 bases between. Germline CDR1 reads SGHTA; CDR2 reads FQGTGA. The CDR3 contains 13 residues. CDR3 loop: CASSPRVYNEQFF. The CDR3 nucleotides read TGTGCCAGCAGCCCCCGTGTATACAATGAGCAGTTCTTC.

CDR3 loop: CASTTRGANNQPQHF. CDR3 bases: TGTGCCAGCACGACGCGAGGGGCAAACAATCAGCCCCAGCATTTT. V is TRBV19 and J is TRBJ1-5; TRBD1 might be the D (5 bases). This CDR3 is built from 15 residues. V was cut by 9 bases and J by 3 bases, with 18 bases left in between. Germline CDR1 is LNHDA and CDR2 is SQIVND (reference sequence).

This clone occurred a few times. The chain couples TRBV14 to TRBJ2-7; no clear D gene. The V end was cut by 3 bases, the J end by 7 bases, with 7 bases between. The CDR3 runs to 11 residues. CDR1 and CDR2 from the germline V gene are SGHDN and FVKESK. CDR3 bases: TGTGCCAGCAGCCAGGGTGGGGAGCAGTACTTC. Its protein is CASSQGGEQYF.

The CDR3 DNA sequence: TGTGCCAGCAGCTTAGGACCCCTCAGACAGGGAATAAGCACAGATACGCAGTATTTT. This translates into CASSLGPLRQGISTDTQYF. The chain employs TRBV11-2 and TRBJ2-3; 7 bases align to TRBD1. Germline V lookup: CDR1 SGHAT, CDR2 FQNNGV. V lost 1 base to trimming and J lost 0 bases; unmatched junction nucleotides: 13. This CDR3 is 19 amino acids long.

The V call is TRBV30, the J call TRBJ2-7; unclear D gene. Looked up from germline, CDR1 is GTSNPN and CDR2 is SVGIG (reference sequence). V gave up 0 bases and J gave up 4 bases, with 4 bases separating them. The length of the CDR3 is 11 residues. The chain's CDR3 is CAWSVRYEQYF. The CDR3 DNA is TGTGCCTGGAGTGTAAGATACGAGCAGTACTTC.

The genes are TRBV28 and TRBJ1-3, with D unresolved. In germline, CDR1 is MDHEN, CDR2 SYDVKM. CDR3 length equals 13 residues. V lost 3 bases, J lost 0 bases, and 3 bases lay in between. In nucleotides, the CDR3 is TGTGCCAGCAGTTTCGGCTCTGGAAACACCATATATTTT. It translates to CASSFGSGNTIYF.

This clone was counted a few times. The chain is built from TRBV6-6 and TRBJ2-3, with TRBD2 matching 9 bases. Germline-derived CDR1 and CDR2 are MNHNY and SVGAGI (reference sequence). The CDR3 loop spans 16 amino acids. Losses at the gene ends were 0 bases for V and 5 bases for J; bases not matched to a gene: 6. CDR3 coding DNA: TGTGCCAGCAGTTACTCCGGTAGCGGGAGAGGAGATACGCAGTATTTT. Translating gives CASSYSGSGRGDTQYF.

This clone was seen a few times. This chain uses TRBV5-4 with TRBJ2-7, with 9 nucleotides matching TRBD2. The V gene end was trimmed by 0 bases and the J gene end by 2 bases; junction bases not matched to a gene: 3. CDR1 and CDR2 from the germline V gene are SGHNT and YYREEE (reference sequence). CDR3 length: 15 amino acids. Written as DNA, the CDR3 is TGTGCCAGCAGCTTGGTGACTAGCGGCACCTACGAGCAGTACTTC. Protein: CASSLVTSGTYEQYF.

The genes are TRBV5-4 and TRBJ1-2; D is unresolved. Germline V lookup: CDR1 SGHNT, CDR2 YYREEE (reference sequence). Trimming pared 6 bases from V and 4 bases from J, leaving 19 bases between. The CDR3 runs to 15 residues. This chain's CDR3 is CASTDRGSSLYGYTF. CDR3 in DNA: TGTGCCAGCACCGACCGGGGTTCATCCCTCTATGGCTACACCTTC.

The DNA of the CDR3 is TGTGCCAGCAGCTTAGGGCGCGGGGTTCCCTCTAGGAACACCATATATTTT. It codes for CASSLGRGVPSRNTIYF. This chain links TRBV7-7 with TRBJ1-3, with D uncertain. Germline CDR1 SSHAT, CDR2 FNYEAQ (reference sequence). This CDR3 spans 17 amino acids. V was trimmed by 1 base and J by 7 bases, leaving 20 bases between them.

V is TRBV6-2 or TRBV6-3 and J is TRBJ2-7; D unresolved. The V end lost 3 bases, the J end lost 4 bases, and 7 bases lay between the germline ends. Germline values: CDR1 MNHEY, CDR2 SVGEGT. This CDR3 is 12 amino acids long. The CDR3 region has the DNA TGTGCCAGCAGTTATGCGCGTTACGAGCAGTACTTC. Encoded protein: CASSYARYEQYF.

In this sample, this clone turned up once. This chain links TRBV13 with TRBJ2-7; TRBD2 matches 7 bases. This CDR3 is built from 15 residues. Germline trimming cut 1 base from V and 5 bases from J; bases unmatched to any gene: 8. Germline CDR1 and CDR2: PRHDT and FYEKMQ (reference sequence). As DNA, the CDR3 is TGTGCCAGCAGCTTAGTTCACGGGACTACCCACGAGCAGTACTTC. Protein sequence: CASSLVHGTTHEQYF.

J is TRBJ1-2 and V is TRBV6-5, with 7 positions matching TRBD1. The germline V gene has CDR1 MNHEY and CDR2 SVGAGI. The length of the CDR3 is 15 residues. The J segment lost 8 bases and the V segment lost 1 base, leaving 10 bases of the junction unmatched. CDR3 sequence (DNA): TGTGCCAGCAGTTACTTTGCAGACAGGGAAGGCGGCTACACCTTC. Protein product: CASSYFADREGGYTF.

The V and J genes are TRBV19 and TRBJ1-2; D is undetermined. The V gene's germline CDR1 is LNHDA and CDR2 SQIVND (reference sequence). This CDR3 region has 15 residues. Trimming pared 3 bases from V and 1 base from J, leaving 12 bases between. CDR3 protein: CASSISYYYNYGYTF. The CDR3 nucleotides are TGTGCCAGTAGTATTTCGTACTACTATAACTATGGCTACACCTTC.